A single sample gave rise to the 9 T cell receptor beta chains below, sequenced in a study of pediatric ulcerative colitis. The rectum was sampled with one to two pinch biopsies at colonoscopy. The protocol was immunoSEQ multiplex PCR, while the TCRdb copy is restricted to in-frame clones and leaves out a portion. The data contain approximately 37,000 clones, over 70% of them singletons. Sequencing was carried out using gut tissue. Source of these receptors: a boy aged 5-17 years with severe ulcerative colitis.

The V and J genes are TRBV19 and TRBJ2-1; 7 bases fit TRBD1. V was pared by 3 bases and J by 5 bases, with 4 bases of the junction left unmatched. Germline loops: CDR1 LNHDA, CDR2 SQIVND (reference sequence). There are 14 residues in the CDR3. The CDR3 here is CASSMRQGNNEQFF. Here the CDR3 DNA reads TGTGCCAGTAGTATGAGACAGGGAAACAATGAGCAGTTCTTC.

The rearrangement links TRBV5-1 to TRBJ2-1; 10 bases fit TRBD2. This CDR3 is 21 amino acids long. Trimming cost V 4 bases and J 0 bases; bases outside gene matches: 19. Germline CDR1 and CDR2: SGHRS and YFSETQ. CDR3: CASSGLGASFQRGGSYNEQFF. CDR3 in DNA: TGCGCCAGCAGCGGCCTTGGGGCATCCTTCCAGCGGGGGGGCTCCTACAATGAGCAGTTCTTC.

This clone was picked up a small number of times. The rearrangement joins TRBV27 to TRBJ2-1, with D possibly TRBD1 on 6 matching bases. The CDR3 consists of 14 residues. Germline V gene lookup returns CDR1 MNHEY and CDR2 SMNVEV (reference sequence). V was cut by 1 base and J by 5 bases, with 9 bases left in between. The CDR3 sequence: CASSLWGLDNEQFF. The DNA for the CDR3 is TGTGCCAGCAGTTTATGGGGGCTCGACAATGAGCAGTTCTTC.

The genes are TRBV4-1 and TRBJ2-1; D not certain. This CDR3 has 16 residues. The V gene lost 0 bases and the J gene lost 0 bases, with 9 bases spanning the gap. The V gene's germline CDR1 is MGHRA and CDR2 YSYEKL. The CDR3 coding sequence is TGCGCCAGCAGCCAAGATTGGCAGAGCTCCTACAATGAGCAGTTCTTC. Its translation: CASSQDWQSSYNEQFF.

There are a few counts of this clone. V and J are TRBV28 and TRBJ2-3, with TRBD1 matching 7 bases. The CDR3 is 15 residues long. CDR1 is MDHEN, CDR2 SYDVKM, per germline. The V segment lost 4 bases and the J segment 2 bases; nucleotides outside the gene matches: 6. Here the CDR3 reads CASSSAGGYTDTQYF. CDR3 in DNA: TGTGCCAGCAGTTCGGCAGGGGGTTACACAGATACGCAGTATTTT.

The V call is TRBV19, the J call TRBJ2-1, with TRBD2 as a possible D gene (7 bases). Per the germline V gene, CDR1 is LNHDA and CDR2 is SQIVND (reference sequence). Trimming pared 4 bases from V and 0 bases from J, leaving 22 bases between. There are 19 residues in the CDR3. The CDR3 loop reads CASSTRTSGGELSYNEQFF. DNA of the CDR3: TGTGCCAGTAGTACAAGGACTAGTGGGGGCGAACTCTCCTACAATGAGCAGTTCTTC.

The chain joins TRBV5-1 to TRBJ2-7; tentative D call: TRBD2 (6 bases). CDR1 is SGHRS and CDR2 is YFSETQ in the germline V gene. The CDR3 totals 15 residues. Trimming removed 0 bases at V and 3 bases at J, with 13 bases between. The CDR3 region has the DNA TGCGCCAGCAGCTTGGCTGGACGGACTATCTACGAGCAGTACTTC. Its protein is CASSLAGRTIYEQYF.

This clone was seen more than once but under ten times. The V call is TRBV11-2, the J call TRBJ2-2, with D hard to call. Germline CDR1 reads SGHAT; CDR2 reads FQNNGV. The CDR3 has 12 residues. V was cut by 6 bases and J by 5 bases, with 7 bases left in between. CDR3 nucleotides: TGTGCCAGCAGACTATCTACCGGGGAGCTGTTTTTT. As protein: CASRLSTGELFF. Complete variable domain (other parts from reference TRBV11-2 and TRBJ2-2): EAGVAQSPRYKIIEKRQSVAFWCNPISGHATLYWYQQILGQGPKLLIQFQNNGVVDDSQLPKDRFSAERLKGVDSTLKIQPAKLEDSAVYLCASRLSTGELFFGEGSRLTVL.

The chain employs TRBV5-4 and TRBJ1-1; no firm D call. V gave up 4 bases and J gave up 0 bases, with 13 bases separating them. CDR3 length equals 15 residues. CDR1 and CDR2 (germline): SGHNT, YYREEE (reference sequence). CDR3 sequence reads: CASSAEPQLNTEAFF. In DNA form, the CDR3 reads TGTGCCAGCAGCGCGGAACCACAGCTGAACACTGAAGCTTTCTTT. The variable domain in full, with the rest retrieved from reference TRBV5-4 and TRBJ1-1, is ETGVTQSPTHLIKTRGQQVTLRCSSQSGHNTVSWYQQALGQGPQFIFQYYREEENGRGNFPPRFSGLQFPNYSSELNVNALELDDSALYLCASSAEPQLNTEAFFGQGTRLTVV.